A selection of T cell receptor beta chains follows, all from one sample in a study of blood T cell repertoires in COVID-19. Method: immunoSEQ multiplex PCR; TCRdb's copy keeps in-frame clones and lacks some. The sample holds about 200,000 clones, 70% to 90% seen once. The sequenced sample consisted of peripheral blood. The receptor source for this set is a woman in her 70s with acute or convalescent COVID-19. Each CDR3 is given with its conserved first and last residue. A D gene is named only where the DNA matches it firmly. Clone size is not always given. Where it is, it says once, few, many or a class for expanded clones.

D,size,J,V,DNA,CDR3
TRBD2,.,TRBJ2-1,TRBV4-2,TGTGCCAGCAGCCAAGCGGGGAATAGCGGGTACAATGAGCAGTTCTTC,CASSQAGNSGYNEQFF
TRBD1,.,TRBJ2-3,TRBV15,TGTGCCACCAGCATTCCGGGACAGGGGGCCGCAGATACGCAGTATTTT,CATSIPGQGAADTQYF
TRBD1,.,TRBJ1-5,TRBV18,TGTGCCAGCTCACCAGGGCAGGGGGTCGATCAGCCCCAGCATTTT,CASSPGQGVDQPQHF
TRBD1,once,TRBJ1-3,TRBV11-2,TGTGCCAGCAGCTTAGTTCCCGGGACAGCTTATGGAAACACCATATATTTT,CASSLVPGTAYGNTIYF
.,.,TRBJ1-2,TRBV11-2,TGTGCCAGCAGCTTAGGGAGGGATGGCTACACCTTC,CASSLGRDGYTF
.,.,TRBJ1-3,TRBV28,TGTGCCAGCTTCAGGGGCGACTTTGGAAACACCATATATTTT,CASFRGDFGNTIYF
.,few,TRBJ2-2,TRBV5-1,TGCGCCAGCAGCTCGTCGGTCGGCACCGGGGAGCTGTTTTTT,CASSSSVGTGELFF
.,.,TRBJ1-5,TRBV15,TGTGCCACCAGCAGAGATCGGGGGAAGGATCAGCCCCAGCATTTT,CATSRDRGKDQPQHF
.,.,TRBJ1-1,TRBV5-1,TGCGCCAGCAGCCGTACAGGGCCCGGCACTGAAGCTTTCTTT,CASSRTGPGTEAFF
TRBD1,once,TRBJ1-5,TRBV10-3,TGTGCCGGAGCCCGGGACAGGAATCAGCCCCAGCATTTT,CAGARDRNQPQHF
.,.,TRBJ2-7,TRBV3-1/TRBV3-2,TGTGCCAGCAGCCAACAGGGCTCCTACGAGCAGTACTTC,CASSQQGSYEQYF
TRBD1,.,TRBJ1-2,TRBV24-1,TGTGCCACCAGTACGGCAGGGGGGAACTATGGCTACACCTTC,CATSTAGGNYGYTF
.,.,TRBJ1-2,TRBV7-9,TGTGCCAGCACCGCCCCCGACGGGGGCTATGGCTACACCTTC,CASTAPDGGYGYTF
TRBD2,.,TRBJ2-5,TRBV18,TGTGCCAGCTCACCGCAGGTAGCGGGGGCCGTCGAGACCCAGTACTTC,CASSPQVAGAVETQYF
TRBD2,.,TRBJ2-3,TRBV19,TGTGCCAGTAGTAGCGGGGGGGCCATGACAGATACGCAGTATTTT,CASSSGGAMTDTQYF
.,.,TRBJ2-1,TRBV18,TGTGCCAGCTCACCCGGGAGGGGGCACAATGAGCAGTTCTTC,CASSPGRGHNEQFF
TRBD1,.,TRBJ2-3,TRBV5-1,TGCGCCAGCAGCCTGACAGGGGGAGGAGATACGCAGTATTTT,CASSLTGGGDTQYF
TRBD1,.,TRBJ2-7,TRBV7-9,TGTGCCAGCAGCTCCTCCGGGACAGGTCCTTCCGAGCAGTACTTC,CASSSSGTGPSEQYF
TRBD2,.,TRBJ2-1,TRBV28,TGTGCCAGCAGTCTCCCTGGGGGGGGAAGTTGGTCCTACAATGAGCAGTTCTTC,CASSLPGGGSWSYNEQFF
.,.,TRBJ2-6,TRBV7-8,TGTGCCAGCCGTCGGGCCGAGACAGTACTTTCTGGGGCCAACGTCCTGACTTTC,CASRRAETVLSGANVLTF
TRBD2,.,TRBJ2-2,TRBV3-1/TRBV3-2,TGTGCCAGCAGCCAAGATCGAAGACTAGCGGGAGGCCCCAGGACCGGGGAGCTGTTTTTT,CASSQDRRLAGGPRTGELFF
.,.,TRBJ2-7,TRBV18,TGTGCCAGCTCACCGCTCACAGGGACCAACGAGCAGTACTTC,CASSPLTGTNEQYF
TRBD1,.,TRBJ1-6,TRBV28,TGTGCCAGCAGTTTTCGAACCGCCGGGACAGGGATTTCACCCCTCCACTTT,CASSFRTAGTGISPLHF
TRBD2,.,TRBJ2-7,TRBV19,TGTGCCAGTAGTTCGGCGGGGGGCTACGAGCAGTACTTC,CASSSAGGYEQYF
TRBD2,.,TRBJ2-5,TRBV5-1,TGCGCCAGCAGCCTTGGAGGCTTAGCGGGGAGGGTAGAGACCCAGTACTTC,CASSLGGLAGRVETQYF
.,.,TRBJ2-7,TRBV6-5,TGTGCCAGCAGCGCGGGACAGACCAGCTCCTACGAGCAGTACTTC,CASSAGQTSSYEQYF
TRBD2,many,TRBJ2-7,TRBV7-7,TGTGCTAGCAGCCCCACCGGGACTAGCGGTTCCTACGAGCAGTACTTC,CASSPTGTSGSYEQYF
TRBD1,.,TRBJ1-2,TRBV9,TGTGCCAGCACGGTAAACCCAGGGGGCCACCTTAACTATGGCTACACCTTC,CASTVNPGGHLNYGYTF
TRBD2,.,TRBJ2-5,TRBV29-1,TGCAGCGTTGCGCTAGCGGGGTACCAAGAGACCCAGTACTTC,CSVALAGYQETQYF
TRBD1,.,TRBJ1-6,TRBV6-6,TGTGCCAGCAGTCCCCCTAGGGGGACAGGGCCTTTGGGGGACTATAATTCACCCCTCCACTTT,CASSPPRGTGPLGDYNSPLHF
.,.,TRBJ2-5,TRBV5-6,TGTGCCAGCAGATCAGGGGTGACCCAGTACTTC,CASRSGVTQYF
TRBD1,.,TRBJ1-2,TRBV6-5,TGTGCCGCCGGCCTACAGGGGGCGTCTGGCTACACCTTC,CAAGLQGASGYTF
.,.,TRBJ1-5,TRBV5-4,TGTGCCAGCAGCTACTCCCCCAGGGAGGATCAGCCCCAGCATTTT,CASSYSPREDQPQHF
.,.,TRBJ1-5,TRBV11-2,TGTGCCAGCAGCTTAGATCAGTGGCAGCCCCAGCATTTT,CASSLDQWQPQHF
.,.,TRBJ1-4,TRBV7-9,TGTGCCAGCAGCTGGGCGGGGCCCAGCCATAATGAAAAACTGTTTTTT,CASSWAGPSHNEKLFF
TRBD1,.,TRBJ1-1,TRBV2,TGTGCCAGCGGGACAGACATGAACACTGAAGCTTTCTTT,CASGTDMNTEAFF
TRBD1,.,TRBJ1-3,TRBV4-3,TGCGCCAGCAGCCACGACGGGACAGTCTCTGGAAACACCATATATTTT,CASSHDGTVSGNTIYF